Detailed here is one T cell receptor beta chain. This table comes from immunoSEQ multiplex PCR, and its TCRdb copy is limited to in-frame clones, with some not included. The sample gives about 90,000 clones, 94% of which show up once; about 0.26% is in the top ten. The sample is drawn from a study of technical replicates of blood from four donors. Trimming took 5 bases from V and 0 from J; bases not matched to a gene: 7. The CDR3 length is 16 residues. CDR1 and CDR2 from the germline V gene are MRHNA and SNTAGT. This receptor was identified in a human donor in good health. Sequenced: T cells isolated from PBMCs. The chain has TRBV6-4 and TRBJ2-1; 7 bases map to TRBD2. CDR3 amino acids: CASSRLAASSYNEQFF. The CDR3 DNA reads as TGTGCCAGCAGTCGTCTAGCGGCCAGCTCCTACAATGAGCAGTTCTTC.